This T cell receptor (beta chain) comes out of a study of regulatory T cells in long-lasting Graves disease. Study outcomes and limitations: Persistent disease samples used TRBV28, TRBJ1-2 and TRBJ2-5 preferentially. A greater number of public clonotypes (around 3,000) was shared by persistent patients than by new patients (around 1,000).

Arm-PCR with iRepertoire HTBI primers amplified the CDR3 regions for these TCR beta libraries. TCRdb re-derived calls from the multiplex PCR reads in MiXCR, one entry per CDR3 protein. The table shows about 340,000 distinct CDR3 sequences, with 15% to 20% occurring only once. The CDR3 runs to 11 residues. Germline V gene sequence: CDR1 SEHNR, CDR2 FQNEAQ (reference sequence). V lost 3 bases and J lost 6, with 6 bases in between. In regard to this clonotype: Its antigen is still unknown. A read error is possible here, since a much larger clone lies one base away.

Time point described: persistent/refractory GD, antithyroid drugs over 5 years with positive TRAb. Scientists built the TCR library using RNA that was extracted from PBMCs. This chain links TRBV7-9 with TRBJ2-7; no firm D call. The material was peripheral blood mononuclear cells (PBMCs), obtained when the disease was refractory, from a patient treated with antithyroid drugs. This receptor was identified in a female donor with Graves disease. The CDR3 spells CASSFACEQYF. The CDR3 DNA sequence: TGTGCCAGCAGCTTCGCTTGCGAGCAGTACTTC.